Listed here are 23 T cell receptor beta chains from one sample, sequenced in a study of blood T cell repertoires in COVID-19. Some clones are missing from TCRdb's copy, which holds only in-frame ones; the method was immunoSEQ multiplex PCR. The sample has some 90,000 clones, roughly nine tenths seen once. Sequencing input: peripheral blood. These TCRs come from a man aged 45 to 65 with acute or convalescent COVID-19.

CDR3 sequence reads: CASSFGTVITGELFF. DNA of the CDR3: TGTGCCAGCAGCTTCGGGACAGTAATTACCGGGGAGCTGTTTTTT. The rearrangement uses TRBV6-1 and TRBJ2-2; TRBD1 aligns across 7 bases. The CDR3 totals 15 residues. The V gene's germline CDR1 is MNHNS and CDR2 SASEGT. V gave up 6 bases and J gave up 5 bases; unmatched junction bases: 9.

CDR3 DNA: TGTGCCAGCTCACGGCTAGGACAGGGGATCGACGAGCAGTACTTC. This encodes CASSRLGQGIDEQYF. The chain couples TRBV18 to TRBJ2-7; 9 nucleotides line up with TRBD1. Germline V CDR1 and CDR2: KGHSH, LQKENI. CDR3 length: 15 amino acids. With 4 bases clipped from V and 5 bases from J, the junction kept 9 bases outside the gene matches.

The chain couples TRBV18 to TRBJ2-1, with TRBD2 matching 11 bases. Losses at the gene ends were 2 bases for V and 1 base for J; bases not matched to a gene: 1. The CDR3 runs 16 residues. Germline CDR1 is KGHSH and CDR2 is LQKENI. Here the CDR3 reads CASSPLAGGSYNEQFF. CDR3 in DNA: TGTGCCAGCTCACCATTAGCGGGAGGGTCCTACAATGAGCAGTTCTTC.

The rearrangement links TRBV7-9 to TRBJ2-3, with a tentative D call TRBD2 (5 bases). From germline, CDR1 is SEHNR and CDR2 FQNEAQ (reference sequence). The CDR3 has 19 amino acids. The germline V and J ends were trimmed by 5 bases and 4 bases, with 28 bases remaining between them. The chain's CDR3 is CASSPNSGYDLLVADTQYF. The CDR3 DNA sequence: TGTGCCAGCAGCCCGAACTCGGGGTATGATCTTCTTGTCGCAGATACGCAGTATTTT. The full variable domain, rest sourced from reference TRBV7-9 and TRBJ2-3, is DTGVSQNPRHKITKRGQNVTFRCDPISEHNRLYWYRQTLGQGPEFLTYFQNEAQLEKSRLLSDRFSAERPKGSFSTLEIQRTEQGDSAMYLCASSPNSGYDLLVADTQYFGPGTRLTVL.

This clone was detected a few times. The chain uses TRBV7-2 and TRBJ2-5; 7 bases are shared with TRBD1. Trimming removed 8 bases from V and 5 bases from J; junction bases left unmatched: 8. The CDR3 consists of 13 residues. Germline lookup yields CDR1 SGHTA and CDR2 FQGNSA. The CDR3 coding sequence is TGTGCCAGCGGGTTTGCAGGGGGTGAGACCCAGTACTTC. Translated: CASGFAGGETQYF.

V is TRBV18 and J is TRBJ2-2, with 7 positions matching TRBD1. This CDR3 region has 15 residues. With 5 bases clipped from V and 7 bases from J, the junction kept 10 bases outside the gene matches. Germline-derived CDR1 and CDR2 are KGHSH and LQKENI. In DNA form, the CDR3 reads TGTGCCAGCTCAATAACCACAGGGGTCCACGGGGAGCTGTTTTTT. Translation: CASSITTGVHGELFF.

Only a few counts were recorded for this clone. The V and J genes are TRBV18 and TRBJ1-6; 7 positions match TRBD1. Germline V gives CDR1 KGHSH, CDR2 LQKENI. With 3 bases clipped from V and 6 bases from J, the junction kept 5 bases outside the gene matches. This CDR3 is built from 15 residues. The CDR3, as DNA: TGTGCCAGCTCACCCCCGGCAGGGGGTAATTCACCCCTCCACTTT. It yields the protein CASSPPAGGNSPLHF.

V gene TRBV19 combines with J gene TRBJ2-2; 12 nucleotides match TRBD2. The germline V gene has CDR1 LNHDA and CDR2 SQIVND (reference sequence). The J segment lost 4 bases and the V segment lost 10 bases, leaving 19 bases of the junction unmatched. The CDR3 has 19 residues. The CDR3 DNA reads as TGTGCCACCGCAAGCGGGCTAGCGGGGGGGCCCCCGGGCACCGGGGAGCTGTTTTTT. Encoded protein: CATASGLAGGPPGTGELFF.

The V gene is TRBV6-6, the J gene TRBJ1-2; D unresolved. The CDR3 totals 13 residues. CDR1 MNHNY and CDR2 SVGAGI come from the germline V gene (reference sequence). V lost 6 bases to trimming and J lost 4 bases, with 12 bases between them. The CDR3 DNA is TGTGCCAGCAGCCCCGGAGGGCTCTATGGCTACACCTTC. Its protein product is CASSPGGLYGYTF.

This clone was recorded once. The chain couples TRBV7-9 to TRBJ1-2, with a weak D call TRBD1 (6 bases). Germline V CDR1 and CDR2: SEHNR, FQNEAQ (reference sequence). The V and J ends lost 5 bases and 5 bases respectively, with 12 bases between them. This CDR3 is 13 amino acids long. CDR3 nucleotide sequence: TGTGCCAGCAGCCCAACAGGGAGTTATGGCTACACCTTC. It is translated as CASSPTGSYGYTF.

The V and J genes are TRBV10-1 and TRBJ2-3; unclear D gene. V was trimmed by 10 bases and J by 2 bases, leaving 28 bases between them. The CDR3 extends over 18 amino acids. Per the germline V gene, CDR1 is WNHNN and CDR2 is SYGVQD (reference sequence). CDR3 in amino acids: CANHPPRPRGATTDTQYF. The CDR3 DNA reads TGCGCCAACCACCCCCCCCGGCCGAGAGGAGCTACCACAGATACGCAGTATTTT.

The J gene is TRBJ1-5, the V gene TRBV19; D gene ambiguous. CDR1 and CDR2 (germline): LNHDA, SQIVND (reference sequence). Trimming took off 7 bases at V and 3 bases at J, with 10 bases between the two ends. This CDR3 is 13 amino acids long. In DNA, the CDR3 is TGTGCCAGTAATTATCAGTTCAATCAGCCCCAGCATTTT. Its protein product is CASNYQFNQPQHF.

The chain links TRBV3-1 (or the pseudogene TRBV3-2) to TRBJ2-6; 12 bases line up with TRBD1. The CDR3 spans 17 residues. V gave up 3 bases and J gave up 3 bases; unmatched junction bases: 3. The V gene's germline CDR1 is LGHDT and CDR2 YNNKEL (reference sequence). This CDR3 is CASSQGTGGGGANVLTF. CDR3 in DNA: TGTGCCAGCAGCCAGGGGACAGGGGGCGGTGGGGCCAACGTCCTGACTTTC.

The CDR3 DNA is TGTGCCAGCAGCCAAGGACTATCCTACGAGCAGTACGTC. Its protein is CASSQGLSYEQYV. The chain couples TRBV7-2 to TRBJ2-7; D perhaps matches TRBD2 (6 bases). CDR1 and CDR2 from the germline V gene are SGHTA and FQGNSA. The CDR3 totals 13 residues. The V gene lost 5 bases and the J gene lost 1 base, with 9 bases spanning the gap.

This sequence joins TRBV7-8 and TRBJ1-6; 7 nucleotides agree with TRBD1. Germline-derived CDR1 and CDR2 are SGHVS and FQNEAQ. CDR3 size: 14 residues. The V segment lost 5 bases and the J segment 9 bases; nucleotides outside the gene matches: 7. CDR3 coding DNA: TGTGCCAGCAGCCTCTACAGGGGAGCTTCACCCCTCCACTTT. Its protein is CASSLYRGASPLHF.

The chain links TRBV5-1 to TRBJ1-2, with no clear D. The germline V gene has CDR1 SGHRS and CDR2 YFSETQ. The CDR3 extends over 13 amino acids. Trimming removed 0 bases from V and 10 bases from J, with 13 bases in between. For the CDR3, the DNA is TGCGCCAGCAGCTTGGCGAGCGGGTCGGACTACACCTTC. Its translation is CASSLASGSDYTF. The entire variable domain, with the rest obtained from reference TRBV5-1 and TRBJ1-2, is as follows: KAGVTQTPRYLIKTRGQQVTLSCSPISGHRSVSWYQQTPGQGLQFLFEYFSETQRNKGNFPGRFSGRQFSNSRSEMNVSTLELGDSALYLCASSLASGSDYTFGSGTRLTVV.

This clone was seen only once. This chain uses TRBV24-1 with TRBJ2-3, with a possible D match to TRBD2 (6 bases). The germline V gene encodes CDR1 KGHDR and CDR2 SFDVKD. The CDR3 loop spans 16 amino acids. V was trimmed by 9 bases and J by 2 bases, leaving 20 bases between them. CDR3 coding DNA: TGTGCCACCTCTGATCTCGCGGGGAAGAACACAGATACGCAGTATTTT. Translation gives CATSDLAGKNTDTQYF.

V is TRBV6-2 or TRBV6-3 and J is TRBJ2-3; TRBD2 agrees at 11 bases. Germline lookup yields CDR1 MNHEY and CDR2 SVGEGT. The CDR3 is 15 amino acids. V lost 4 bases and J lost 4; bases outside the gene matches: 4. The CDR3 sequence: CASSLAGGPSDTQYF. Here the CDR3 DNA reads TGTGCCAGCAGTTTAGCGGGGGGGCCATCAGATACGCAGTATTTT.

The CDR3 loop reads CASRLTGGDSNTEAFF. The CDR3 DNA reads TGTGCCAGCAGATTAACAGGGGGCGATTCCAACACTGAAGCTTTCTTT. The rearrangement joins TRBV2 to TRBJ1-1; TRBD1 matches at 9 bases. This CDR3 comprises 16 residues. Germline V gene lookup returns CDR1 SNHLY and CDR2 FYNNEI. V shed 6 bases, J shed 2 bases, and the junction held 10 bases outside the gene matches. Full variable domain (missing parts from reference TRBV2 and TRBJ1-1): EPEVTQTPSHQVTQMGQEVILRCVPISNHLYFYWYRQILGQKVEFLVSFYNNEISEKSEIFDDQFSVERPDGSNFTLKIRSTKLEDSAMYFCASRLTGGDSNTEAFFGQGTRLTVV.

The chain couples TRBV19 to TRBJ1-2; D uncertain. V lost 5 bases, J lost 7 bases, and 14 bases lay in between. Germline-derived CDR1 and CDR2 are LNHDA and SQIVND (reference sequence). The CDR3 has 13 amino acids. The CDR3 loop is CASSGEGLIGYTF. The CDR3 nucleotides read TGTGCCAGTAGTGGTGAGGGATTGATTGGCTACACCTTC.

The rearrangement joins TRBV19 to TRBJ2-1; 9 bases align to TRBD1. CDR3 length: 15 amino acids. Trimming removed 5 bases from V and 4 bases from J; junction bases left unmatched: 6. CDR1 is LNHDA and CDR2 is SQIVND in the germline V gene (reference sequence). The CDR3 here is CASSPGQGWYNEQFF. In DNA, the CDR3 is TGTGCCAGTAGTCCCGGACAGGGGTGGTACAATGAGCAGTTCTTC.

The chain carries TRBV10-2 and TRBJ2-1; D unclear. CDR3 length equals 13 residues. CDR1 and CDR2 (germline): WSHSY, SAAADI. The V gene lost 4 bases and the J gene lost 5 bases, with 9 bases spanning the gap. CDR3 sequence reads: CASSVDWDNEQFF. Written as DNA, the CDR3 is TGCGCCAGCAGTGTAGACTGGGACAATGAGCAGTTCTTC.

V is TRBV6-6 and J is TRBJ2-3; D not resolved. Germline V lookup: CDR1 MNHNY, CDR2 SVGAGI (reference sequence). The CDR3 runs to 12 residues. V was pared by 5 bases and J by 2 bases, with 5 bases between. The CDR3 DNA is TGTGCCAGCAGTCTTTACACAGATACGCAGTATTTT. It translates to CASSLYTDTQYF.